The 24 T cell receptor beta chains listed next were all sequenced from one sample in a study of CD8+CD57+ T cells in acquired aplastic anemia. Profiling that covered TCR beta VDJ and CDR3 relied on genomic DNA as its template. TCRdb reprocessed the reads with MiXCR, giving one entry per CDR3 protein. The profile shows around 190,000 distinct CDR3 sequences, around 60% of them singletons. Sequenced: sorted CD4+, CD8+, or CD8+CD57+ T cells (not recorded which) from PBMCs. The receptors shown here come from a human donor in good health.

This rearrangement joins TRBV15 to TRBJ1-5, with D possibly being TRBD1 (6 bases). The CDR3 contains 15 residues. Germline values: CDR1 LNHNV, CDR2 YYDKDF (reference sequence). The ends were cut back, 1 base at V and 6 bases at J, with 13 bases in the middle. CDR3 nucleotide sequence: TGTGCCACCAGCAGAGCCACAGGGTTAGTTCAGCCCCAGCATTTT. This codes for CATSRATGLVQPQHF. The whole variable domain, filled in from reference TRBV15 and TRBJ1-5, reads DAMVIQNPRYQVTQFGKPVTLSCSQTLNHNVMYWYQQKSSQAPKLLFHYYDKDFNNEADTPDNFQSRRPNTSFCFLDIRSPGLGDTAMYLCATSRATGLVQPQHFGDGTRLSIL.

The J gene is TRBJ2-7, the V gene TRBV20-1; tentatively, D is TRBD2 (5 bases). The V end lost 1 base, the J end lost 0 bases, and 13 bases lay between the germline ends. CDR3 size: 15 residues. The germline V gene has CDR1 DFQATT and CDR2 SNEGSKA (reference sequence). The CDR3 loop reads CSARVDGESSYEQYF. Written as DNA, the CDR3 is TGCAGTGCTAGAGTTGACGGGGAGAGCTCCTACGAGCAGTACTTC.

The chain employs TRBV2 and TRBJ2-2; TRBD2 matches 9 bases. The junction had 8 bases not matched to a gene; V was cut back by 6 bases and J by 0 bases. The CDR3 covers 17 residues. Germline V gene sequence: CDR1 SNHLY, CDR2 FYNNEI. Here the CDR3 reads CASRELLAGSNTGELFF. CDR3 sequence (DNA): TGTGCCAGCAGAGAACTTCTAGCGGGGTCGAACACCGGGGAGCTGTTTTTT.

This clonotype was picked up one time. The V call is TRBV7-2, the J call TRBJ1-1, with D possibly being TRBD1 (5 bases). CDR3 length equals 14 residues. Germline lookup yields CDR1 SGHTA and CDR2 FQGNSA. Between the trimmed V and J ends, which lost 6 bases and 6 bases, there was a span of 17 bases. CDR3 loop: CASSYGLSGSEAFF. The CDR3 coding sequence is TGTGCCAGCAGTTACGGACTTTCAGGGTCTGAAGCTTTCTTT. Variable domain in full (rest from reference TRBV7-2 and TRBJ1-1): GAGVSQSPSNKVTEKGKDVELRCDPISGHTALYWYRQSLGQGLEFLIYFQGNSAPDKSGLPSDRFSAERTGGSVSTLTIQRTQQEDSAVYLCASSYGLSGSEAFFGQGTRLTVV.

V usage is TRBV20-1 and J usage is TRBJ2-7, with 9 nucleotides matching TRBD1. Per the germline V gene, CDR1 is DFQATT and CDR2 is SNEGSKA (reference sequence). This CDR3 spans 13 amino acids. Trimming took 1 base from V and 4 from J; bases not matched to a gene: 2. CDR3: CSARGDRDYEQYF. CDR3 coding DNA: TGCAGTGCTAGAGGGGACAGGGATTACGAGCAGTACTTC.

On this clonotype: A much larger clonotype is one base distant, so this may be a read error. CDR3 region: CASSFKGAGSEQCF. The CDR3 DNA follows: TGTGCCAGCAGTTTCAAGGGGGCTGGCAGCGAGCAGTGCTTC. The chain recombines TRBV12-3 or TRBV12-4 with TRBJ2-7; TRBD1 aligns across 7 bases. The CDR3 consists of 14 residues.

Of note for this clonotype: A read error may produce the germline difference seen at one junction end. J is TRBJ2-7 and V is TRBV15, with 7 bases lining up with TRBD1. Germline V gives CDR1 LNHNV, CDR2 YYDKDF (reference sequence). This CDR3 has 15 amino acids. The CDR3 protein is CDTSYPGGDTYEQYF. CDR3 bases: TGCGACACCAGCTACCCAGGGGGAGACACCTACGAGCAGTACTTC.

This clonotype has only a few counts. This chain links TRBV14 with TRBJ2-7; tentative D call: TRBD2 (7 bases). Deletions cut 4 bases from V and 1 base from J, with 17 bases between. The CDR3 has 16 residues. CDR1 and CDR2 from the germline V gene are SGHDN and FVKESK. CDR3 nucleotides: TGTGCCAGCAGCCTCCGAGGGGGGGGATCGTCCTACGAGCAGTACTTC. This gives the protein CASSLRGGGSSYEQYF.

The rearrangement joins TRBV9 to TRBJ1-2; D is possibly TRBD1 (6 bases). CDR3 length equals 12 residues. CDR1 is SGDLS, CDR2 YYNGEE, per germline. The germline V and J ends were trimmed by 5 bases and 4 bases, with 9 bases remaining between them. This chain's CDR3 is CASRMDSYGYTF. For the CDR3, the DNA is TGTGCCAGCAGGATGGACAGCTATGGCTACACCTTC.

The chain has TRBV10-2 and TRBJ2-7, with D possibly matching TRBD2 (5 bases). The CDR3 extends over 14 amino acids. Trimming removed 2 bases from V and 1 base from J, with 9 bases in between. Germline V CDR1 and CDR2: WSHSY, SAAADI. The CDR3 sequence is CASSEASGSYEQYF. CDR3 sequence (DNA): TGCGCCAGCAGTGAGGCATCGGGGTCCTACGAGCAGTACTTC.

The chain is built from TRBV10-3 and TRBJ2-3; D possibly corresponds to TRBD2 (5 bases). This CDR3 has 16 amino acids. Germline values: CDR1 ENHRY, CDR2 SYGVKD. The V end was cut by 4 bases, the J end by 2 bases, with 16 bases between. CDR3 protein: CAISGGVGSLTDTQYF. Written as DNA, the CDR3 is TGTGCCATCAGTGGCGGAGTGGGGAGCCTCACAGATACGCAGTATTTT.

V usage is TRBV25-1 and J usage is TRBJ1-5; no reliable D call. The V and J ends lost 4 bases and 3 bases respectively, with 10 bases between them. This CDR3 is built from 14 residues. Germline V gives CDR1 MGHDK, CDR2 SYGVNS. CDR3 amino acids: CASSGAGNNQPQHF. The CDR3 DNA reads as TGTGCCAGCAGTGGGGCGGGCAACAATCAGCCCCAGCATTTT.

This chain joins TRBV19 and TRBJ2-7; D call uncertain. The germline gives CDR1 LNHDA, CDR2 SQIVND (reference sequence). The CDR3 is made up of 12 amino acids. Deletions cut 3 bases from V and 6 bases from J, with 9 bases between. CDR3 residues: CASSINKAEQYF. DNA of the CDR3: TGTGCCAGTAGTATTAACAAGGCCGAGCAGTACTTC.

The chain combines TRBV9 with TRBJ1-1, with 10 bases aligning to TRBD1. CDR1 and CDR2 (germline): SGDLS, YYNGEE. V was clipped by 4 bases and J by 8 bases; unmatched bases: 11. CDR3 size: 15 residues. The CDR3 is CASSLALGTGAEAFF. Written as DNA, the CDR3 is TGTGCCAGCAGCTTAGCGCTAGGGACAGGGGCGGAAGCTTTCTTT.

The sample holds many counts of this clonotype. The chain carries TRBV19 and TRBJ1-2; a possible D gene is TRBD1 (5 bases). The CDR3 has 14 amino acids. V lost 9 bases, J lost 1 base, and 15 bases lay in between. CDR1 is LNHDA, CDR2 SQIVND, per germline (reference sequence). The CDR3 loop is CASMQGAVNYGYTF. Here the CDR3 DNA reads TGTGCCAGCATGCAGGGTGCAGTTAACTATGGCTACACCTTC.

This sequence joins TRBV11-2 and TRBJ2-3; D might be TRBD1 (5 bases). V dropped 6 bases and J dropped 1 base, with 23 bases sitting between them. Germline V gives CDR1 SGHAT, CDR2 FQNNGV. This CDR3 contains 18 residues. For the CDR3, the DNA is TGTGCCAGCAGACCAACCCGGATATGGGGCGGTGGCACAGATACGCAGTATTTT. This translates into CASRPTRIWGGGTDTQYF.

This clonotype was recorded many times. The V gene is TRBV5-4, the J gene TRBJ1-1; perhaps TRBD1 as D (5 bases). The CDR3 spans 13 residues. Germline CDR1 is SGHNT and CDR2 is YYREEE (reference sequence). V dropped 3 bases and J dropped 0 bases, with 6 bases sitting between them. Here the CDR3 DNA reads TGTGCCAGCAGCTCGACAGTGAACACTGAAGCTTTCTTT. The encoded protein is CASSSTVNTEAFF.

This clonotype occurred a few times. The rearrangement links TRBV9 to TRBJ2-1; D is undetermined. The CDR3 covers 14 residues. Germline assignment: CDR1 SGDLS and CDR2 YYNGEE. V lost 4 bases, J lost 8 bases, and 16 bases lay in between. For the CDR3, the DNA is TGTGCCAGCAGCCCAACGACCGGTAGACATGAGCAGTTCTTC. As protein: CASSPTTGRHEQFF.

The rearrangement joins TRBV20-1 to TRBJ2-1, with TRBD2 matching over 7 bases. With 2 bases clipped from V and 5 bases from J, the junction kept 6 bases outside the gene matches. Germline CDR1 DFQATT, CDR2 SNEGSKA (reference sequence). The CDR3 has 14 amino acids. Here the CDR3 reads CSARYRLADNEQFF. CDR3 coding DNA: TGCAGTGCTAGATACAGACTAGCCGACAATGAGCAGTTCTTC.

V and J are TRBV7-2 and TRBJ2-2; 9 nucleotides match TRBD2. The V segment lost 3 bases and the J segment 4 bases; nucleotides outside the gene matches: 3. Per the germline V gene, CDR1 is SGHTA and CDR2 is FQGNSA. The length of the CDR3 is 15 residues. CDR3: CASSLGLAFTGELFF. CDR3 DNA sequence: TGTGCCAGCAGCTTGGGACTAGCTTTCACCGGGGAGCTGTTTTTT.

This clonotype was picked up many times. The chain joins TRBV9 to TRBJ2-5; either TRBD1 or TRBD2 may fit D (5 bases each). The germline V gene has CDR1 SGDLS and CDR2 YYNGEE. This CDR3 spans 14 amino acids. Trimming stripped 4 bases from V and 3 bases from J, with 13 bases between. The CDR3 DNA sequence: TGTGCCAGCAGCACCCGGGACGGCGAAGAGACCCAGTACTTC. Residues: CASSTRDGEETQYF.

The chain recombines TRBV29-1 with TRBJ1-2; D not resolved. Germline values: CDR1 SQVTM, CDR2 ANQGSEA. Trimming removed 5 bases from V and 3 bases from J, with 10 bases in between. This CDR3 spans 12 amino acids. The CDR3 coding sequence is TGCAGCGTTAAGGATCCGGACTATGGCTACACCTTC. This gives the protein CSVKDPDYGYTF.

The chain employs TRBV10-3 and TRBJ1-6; weak D call: TRBD1 (6 bases). In germline, CDR1 is ENHRY, CDR2 SYGVKD. This CDR3 region has 14 residues. Trimming shortened V by 8 bases and J by 5 bases, and 13 bases separated the two germline ends. DNA for the CDR3: TGTGCCATCCGAGAGGGGGGGAATAATTCACCCCTCCACTTT. This translates into CAIREGGNNSPLHF.

The rearrangement links TRBV25-1 to TRBJ1-4; 9 nucleotides agree with TRBD1. This CDR3 contains 18 residues. The junction had 22 bases not matched to a gene; V was cut back by 8 bases and J by 9 bases. CDR1 and CDR2 from the germline V gene are MGHDK and SYGVNS. This CDR3 is CASGEPGQGLLPRKKLFF. In DNA, the CDR3 is TGTGCCAGCGGGGAACCGGGACAGGGATTACTGCCACGAAAAAAACTGTTTTTT.